The TCR beta chain under discussion was sequenced for a study of blood T cells in healthy people across ages. Healthy Caucasian individuals from Russia aged 6 to 90 served as donors. A minimum of 7 million PBMCs was isolated per sample. Next came a second PCR, run for about 6 to 11 cycles, which used a sample-barcoded 5' primer along with a J-beta primer mix. Sequencing recovered at least 3 million CDR3-containing paired-end reads from each sample. TCRdb re-called the 5' RACE reads with MiXCR, one entry per CDR3 protein. The repertoire has around 2 million distinct CDR3 sequences, 39% of them found once; the top ten carry 20% to 25%. The CDR3 is 16 residues long. Trimming removed 5 bases from V and 4 bases from J; junction bases left unmatched: 7. Germline values: CDR1 MNHEY, CDR2 SVGEGT.

Material: blood. The chain couples TRBV6-2 or TRBV6-3 to TRBJ2-1; the match to TRBD1 covers 11 bases. This sequence was found in a human donor in good health. The CDR3 loop is CASSLSGTGGYNEQFF. Written as DNA, the CDR3 is TGTGCCAGCAGTCTCTCTGGGACAGGGGGTTACAATGAGCAGTTCTTC.